This TCR beta chain was observed in a study of untreated major depressive disorder. Study-level points and caveats: Findings may not generalize because the study sample was small. Depressed patients' CD4+ T cells carried increased TRBV05-01 (Vbeta 5.1) usage versus control CD4+ T cells.

Profiling relied on immunoSEQ multiplex PCR, and the TCRdb table lists in-frame clones only, not all of them. The table has under 20,000 clones, roughly 90% seen once. As concerns this clone: Its antigen is not known.

No major medical conditions, Axis I/II comorbidities, regular medication, or illicit drugs. V lost 2 bases to trimming and J lost 1 base, with 9 bases between them. Germline V CDR1 and CDR2: SNHLY, FYNNEI. The CDR3 is made up of 15 amino acids. The rearrangement uses TRBV2 and TRBJ1-5, with D tentatively TRBD1 (5 bases). What was sequenced was CD4+ T cells from PBMCs. This receptor was obtained from a woman aged 35 to 49 with major depressive disorder. This chain's CDR3 is CASSERSGSNQPQHF. CDR3 bases: TGTGCCAGCAGTGAAAGGTCAGGGAGCAATCAGCCCCAGCATTTT.